This is a list of T cell receptor beta chains from one sample in a study of T cells in Graves' hyperthyroidism and ophthalmopathy. TCRdb used MiXCR to reprocess the multiplex PCR reads, holding one entry per CDR3 protein. The profile covers about 520,000 distinct CDR3 sequences, with about 24% appearing a single time and 10% to 12% taken by the ten largest. Sequences were obtained from blood. Receptors were obtained from a woman aged 25 to 45 with Graves' ophthalmopathy. Both conserved end residues are part of each CDR3. Each record gives: V gene, D gene, clone size, J gene, CDR3 protein, CDR3 DNA. The D gene is left open where the match is weak. Part of the rows lack a size; the others show once, few, many or a class for expanded clones.

TRBV20-1	TRBD2	many	TRBJ2-2	CSARDPSGDINTGELFF	TGCAGTGCTAGAGATCCTAGCGGGGACATAAACACCGGGGAGCTGTTTTTT
TRBV5-1	-	-	TRBJ2-7	CASSSLRWANNEQYF	TGCGCCAGCAGCTCTCTCAGATGGGCAAACAACGAGCAGTACTTC
TRBV19	TRBD1	few	TRBJ2-5	CASSTGTGKETQYF	TGTGCCAGTAGTACGGGGACAGGGAAAGAGACCCAGTACTTC
TRBV20-1	TRBD1	many	TRBJ2-2	CSARAPGQGALDGELFF	TGCAGTGCTAGAGCCCCGGGACAGGGGGCGCTTGACGGGGAGCTGTTTTTT
TRBV6-4	TRBD2	-	TRBJ2-7	CASSRLGTSVDTPHEQYF	TGTGCCAGCAGTAGACTGGGGACTAGCGTCGATACCCCCCACGAGCAGTACTTC
TRBV6-1	TRBD2	-	TRBJ2-7	CASSERLAGGPASYEQYF	TGTGCCAGCAGTGAAAGACTAGCGGGGGGACCCGCCTCCTACGAGCAGTACTTC
TRBV11-2	TRBD2	many	TRBJ2-7	CASSSSSPGLASEQYF	TGTGCCAGCAGCTCAAGTAGTCCCGGACTAGCGAGCGAGCAGTACTTC
TRBV28	TRBD1	-	TRBJ2-7	CASSSTGTGPYEQYF	TGTGCCAGCAGTTCCACCGGGACAGGGCCATACGAGCAGTACTTC
TRBV14	-	-	TRBJ1-5	CASSQGGSYQPQHF	TGTGCCAGCAGCCAAGGCGGTAGCTATCAGCCCCAGCATTTT
TRBV12-3/TRBV12-4	-	many	TRBJ2-2	CASRLQGAGELFF	TGTGCCAGCAGACTCCAGGGAGCCGGGGAGCTGTTTTTT
TRBV15	-	-	TRBJ2-7	CATSRGTNKGEQYF	TGTGCCACCAGCAGAGGTACCAACAAGGGCGAGCAGTACTTC
TRBV6-5	TRBD2	many	TRBJ2-1	CASSYGGGAGNEQFF	TGTGCCAGCAGTTACGGCGGGGGGGCGGGCAATGAGCAGTTCTTC
TRBV18	-	-	TRBJ1-1	CASSRTETRGNTEAFF	TGTGCCAGCTCACGGACAGAAACAAGGGGGAACACTGAAGCTTTCTTT
TRBV27	TRBD2	few	TRBJ2-5	CASSLTSGRQEETQYF	TGTGCCAGCAGTTTAACTAGCGGGAGGCAAGAAGAGACCCAGTACTTC
TRBV12-3/TRBV12-4	TRBD1	-	TRBJ2-2	CASRDTFGTGGDGELFF	TGTGCCAGCAGAGATACATTTGGGACAGGGGGCGACGGGGAGCTGTTTTTT
TRBV5-4	-	many	TRBJ2-5	CASSSAGRTQETQYF	TGTGCCAGCAGCTCAGCAGGGAGAACCCAAGAGACCCAGTACTTC
TRBV12-3/TRBV12-4	-	many	TRBJ1-1	CASTTGTHIGTEAFF	TGTGCCAGCACCACGGGGACCCATATCGGCACTGAAGCTTTCTTT
TRBV11-2	-	-	TRBJ1-1	CASSAWVDTEAFF	TGTGCCAGCAGCGCTTGGGTTGACACTGAAGCTTTCTTT
TRBV12-3/TRBV12-4	-	-	TRBJ2-2	CASSFYSGHKMEGAGELFF	TGTGCCAGCAGTTTTTACTCGGGCCACAAAATGGAAGGGGCCGGGGAGCTGTTTTTT
TRBV28	-	-	TRBJ2-7	CASSFHGGSEQYF	TGTGCCAGCAGTTTTCATGGGGGTTCCGAGCAGTACTTC
TRBV20-1	-	few	TRBJ1-2	CSAREEGNYGYTF	TGCAGTGCTAGAGAGGAGGGGAACTATGGCTACACCTTC
TRBV28	-	many	TRBJ1-2	CASSRRGASDYGYTF	TGTGCCAGCAGTAGGCGGGGGGCTTCCGACTATGGCTACACCTTC
TRBV3-1	-	few	TRBJ1-2	CASSQAGIYGYTF	TGTGCCAGCAGCCAAGCAGGGATCTATGGCTACACCTTC
TRBV12-3/TRBV12-4	TRBD1	many	TRBJ1-5	CASSPLTGVGNQPQHF	TGTGCCAGCAGTCCATTGACAGGGGTCGGGAATCAGCCCCAGCATTTT
TRBV6-1	-	-	TRBJ2-7	CASRQGPLEQYF	TGTGCCAGCAGGCAGGGACCGCTCGAGCAGTACTTC
TRBV29-1	-	many	TRBJ1-2	CSVGLVENYGYTF	TGCAGCGTTGGATTAGTGGAGAACTATGGCTACACCTTC
TRBV20-1	-	many	TRBJ1-1	CSASDHMNTEAFF	TGCAGTGCTAGTGACCACATGAACACTGAAGCTTTCTTT
TRBV7-9	-	many	TRBJ2-7	CASSLSLLYEQYF	TGTGCCAGCAGCTTATCACTCCTCTACGAGCAGTACTTC
TRBV12-3/TRBV12-4	-	-	TRBJ1-2	CASRPGGPYYGYTF	TGTGCCAGCAGACCCGGCGGGCCTTACTATGGCTACACCTTC
TRBV20-1	-	many	TRBJ2-2	CSAPDSSDGELFF	TGCAGTGCTCCGGACAGTTCAGACGGGGAGCTGTTTTTT
TRBV20-1	-	few	TRBJ1-2	CSAGGVRNGYTF	TGCAGTGCCGGGGGGGTTAGGAATGGCTACACCTTC
TRBV7-2	-	many	TRBJ2-5	CASSLATETQYF	TGTGCCAGCAGCTTAGCGACGGAGACCCAGTACTTC
TRBV10-1	-	-	TRBJ2-2	CASRAKPNTGELFF	TGCGCCAGCAGGGCAAAGCCGAACACCGGGGAGCTGTTTTTT
TRBV20-1	-	many	TRBJ2-7	CSAIHRDFAYEQYF	TGCAGTGCTATTCACCGGGACTTTGCCTACGAGCAGTACTTC
TRBV6-1	-	many	TRBJ1-1	CASSERRVNTEAFF	TGTGCCAGCAGTGAGAGGCGAGTGAACACTGAAGCTTTCTTT
TRBV12-3/TRBV12-4	-	many	TRBJ1-3	CASRVDLSGNTIYF	TGTGCCAGCAGGGTGGACCTCTCTGGAAACACCATATATTTT
TRBV28	-	once	TRBJ2-7	CASSSIPKGSTYEQYF	TGTGCCAGCAGTTCCATACCCAAGGGGAGCACCTACGAGCAGTACTTC
TRBV9	-	-	TRBJ2-5	CASSVFDSQETQYF	TGTGCCAGCAGCGTATTTGACTCGCAAGAGACCCAGTACTTC
TRBV20-1	-	many	TRBJ2-7	CSASTLRAVLRGEQYF	-
TRBV3-1	TRBD1	-	TRBJ1-5	CASSQGQGTQPQHF	TGTGCCAGCAGCCAAGGACAGGGTACTCAGCCCCAGCATTTT
TRBV12-3/TRBV12-4	-	few	TRBJ2-7	CASRQEGGAYEQYF	TGTGCCAGCAGACAGGAGGGGGGGGCCTACGAGCAGTACTTC
TRBV20-1	-	many	TRBJ2-5	CSASLAVGEETQYF	TGCAGTGCTAGTTTGGCGGTGGGGGAAGAGACCCAGTACTTC
TRBV12-3/TRBV12-4	-	-	TRBJ2-7	CASSLRWGLSYEQYF	TGTGCCAGCAGTTTGCGATGGGGGCTCTCCTACGAGCAGTACTTC
TRBV5-1	-	many	TRBJ2-7	CASSFPTGPYETYEQYF	TGCGCCAGCAGCTTTCCCACTGGACCTTACGAAACCTACGAGCAGTACTTC
TRBV6-2/TRBV6-3	TRBD2	many	TRBJ2-4	CASSQPGLAVDKNIQYF	TGTGCCAGCAGCCAACCCGGACTAGCGGTGGACAAAAACATTCAGTACTTC
TRBV28	-	few	TRBJ2-5	CASSSLWGQETQYF	TGTGCCAGCAGCTCATTGTGGGGTCAAGAGACCCAGTACTTC
TRBV20-1	-	many	TRBJ2-7	CSARHPESPYEQYF	TGCAGTGCTAGACACCCGGAGTCCCCCTACGAGCAGTACTTC